A single count supports the clone carrying this T cell receptor (beta chain). What it recognizes is unknown. The validation cohort, a group of over a hundred subjects, included the donors and was separate from the approximately 700-subject first cohort. These data belong to a study of cytomegalovirus exposure and HLA in healthy donors. Study observations and caveats: Clusters of TCRs from the first cohort tended to co-occur in the roughly 120 validation repertoires (as a later analysis found). In vitro data verified a few CMV-associated chains as specific for CMV antigens. Among TCR sequences, most were rare, though some public TCRs appeared in many donors.

Germline trimming cut 5 bases from V and 0 bases from J; bases unmatched to any gene: 4. CDR1 is PRHDT and CDR2 is FYEKMQ in the germline V gene (reference sequence). The CDR3 extends over 16 amino acids. Assay used: immunoSEQ multiplex PCR; TCRdb lists only in-frame clones, some missing. Of 100,000 to 150,000 clones in the sample, about 89% are singletons; the top ten hold approximately 2%. The sequencing sample was made of PBMCs. The chain links TRBV13 to TRBJ2-5, with 12 bases identical to TRBD2. The clonotype comes from a woman under 30 in good health and CMV-seronegative. CDR3 sequence: CASSLRLAGDQETQYF. The CDR3, as DNA: TGTGCCAGCAGCCTCCGACTAGCGGGGGACCAAGAGACCCAGTACTTC.